The present T cell receptor (beta chain) was sequenced within a study of graft-versus-host responses after intestinal transplantation. Each post-transplant marrow sample came from the posterior iliac crest or another site. As concerns this clone: The antigen remains unidentified.

The CDR3 runs 16 residues. Germline trimming cut 6 bases from V and 2 bases from J; bases unmatched to any gene: 14. Germline V lookup: CDR1 SGHRS, CDR2 YFSETQ. Whole-study findings and limits: Recipient bone marrow held GvH clones, some seen earlier in ileum or blood. GvH clone levels peaked in circulation, and this peak was associated with early post-transplant HvG declines.

Libraries were prepared by immunoSEQ multiplex PCR; TCRdb keeps only in-frame clonotypes and omits some of them. The sample lists 65,000 to 85,000 clones, approximately 92% occurring once. The source of this sequence is a human patient who received an intestinal transplant, so some T cells may come from the graft donor. Sequenced material: bone marrow, taken 734 days after intestinal transplantation. J is TRBJ2-7 and V is TRBV5-1; TRBD2 matches at 7 bases. CDR3 coding DNA: TGCGCCAGCAACCCGGCAGGCCTAGCGGACACCTACGAGCAGTACTTC. This encodes CASNPAGLADTYEQYF.